This TCR beta chain was sequenced for a study of T cell repertoires in cytomegalovirus infection. Study context: Recently identified HLA-C-restricted CMV epitopes were used, and well-studied HLA-B-restricted CMV epitopes were used as well. Both a matching HLA type and CMV infection were indicated by public TCR beta signatures.

TCRdb passed the reads through MiXCR, listing each CDR3 protein once. The sample has about a million distinct CDR3 sequences; around 32% are singletons. Study-wide findings and caveats: CMV-specific TCR beta clonotypes restricted by HLA-C were the ones dominating the ex vivo response.

This clonotype was observed a single time. The antigen is not known. The ends were cut back, 6 bases at V and 7 bases at J, with 25 bases in the middle. The CDR3 runs to 16 residues. Germline V CDR1 and CDR2: KGHSH, LQKENI. The sequence was collected from a human donor in good health (CMV status not recorded). Some clones in this sample may be carry-over from other donors' samples. The sequenced sample was cultured CD8+ T cells from PBMCs, obtained from culture after CMV antigen stimulation. The V gene is TRBV18, the J gene TRBJ2-7; maybe TRBD1 (6 bases). The CDR3 loop reads CASSFVRTVLEVEQYF. For the CDR3, the DNA is TGTGCCAGCTCTTTTGTTAGGACAGTCCTGGAGGTGGAGCAGTACTTC.